The 8 T cell receptor beta chains reported below all come from one sample, sequenced in a study of sequential checkpoint blockade in melanoma. Treatment specified: randomized to nivolumab then ipilimumab (arm A) or the reverse (arm B). The table came from immunoSEQ multiplex PCR; TCRdb's copy has only in-frame clones and leaves some out. Altogether around 18,000 clones are present, around 76% being singletons, with the ten largest covering approximately 35%. The material was CD8+ T cells sorted from blood (inferred from file names), obtained from a patient given nivolumab and ipilimumab in sequence. The receptors stem from a human donor with melanoma.

The chain couples TRBV4-3 to TRBJ2-2; D is possibly TRBD2 (6 bases). The germline CDR1 and CDR2 sequences are LGHNA and YSLEER. V was pared by 3 bases and J by 4 bases, with 12 bases between. This CDR3 has 15 amino acids. The CDR3 DNA sequence: TGCGCCAGCAGCCAGTCTCCTAGCGCCACCGGGGAGCTGTTTTTT. This encodes CASSQSPSATGELFF.

Remarks on this clone: The CDR3 carries no conserved terminal phenylalanine or tryptophan, so it likely arises from a read error. V and J are TRBV27 and TRBJ1-6; D is perhaps TRBD1 (6 bases). V was shortened by 3 bases and J by 5 bases, with 11 bases between the two germline ends. Germline CDR1 is MNHEY and CDR2 is SMNVEV (reference sequence). This CDR3 comprises 15 residues. Written as DNA, the CDR3 is TGTGCCAGCAGTTTGGCCGGGACACATAATTCACCCCTCCACCTT. Its translation is CASSLAGTHNSPLHL.

This clone occurred a few times. The J gene is TRBJ1-6, the V gene TRBV5-1; possibly TRBD1 for D (5 bases). With 2 bases removed from V and 7 bases from J, the gap between germline ends came to 13 bases. The CDR3 covers 15 residues. CDR1 and CDR2 from the germline V gene are SGHRS and YFSETQ. CDR3 in DNA: TGCGCCAGCAGCTTAGCGGGGCGGGAGAATTCACCCCTCCACTTT. The encoded protein is CASSLAGRENSPLHF.

The chain uses TRBV28 and TRBJ2-1, with D possibly matching TRBD2 (5 bases). The CDR3 covers 11 residues. Trimming cost V 5 bases and J 12 bases, with 11 bases left between them. Germline assignment: CDR1 MDHEN and CDR2 SYDVKM. The CDR3 region is CASSGGGVQFF. The CDR3 nucleotides read TGTGCCAGCAGTGGAGGAGGTGTGCAGTTCTTC.

The V and J genes are TRBV10-3 and TRBJ2-1; 9 bases agree with TRBD2. V dropped 4 bases and J dropped 5; count of bases not matched to a gene: 9. From germline, CDR1 is ENHRY and CDR2 SYGVKD. CDR3 length: 16 amino acids. The CDR3 spells CAISGDPSGVNNEQFF. CDR3 coding DNA: TGTGCCATCAGTGGGGATCCTAGCGGGGTAAACAATGAGCAGTTCTTC.

The CDR3 protein is CASSDSDRMGGYTF. The DNA of the CDR3 is TGTGCCAGCAGTGACTCTGACAGGATGGGCGGCTACACCTTC. V gene TRBV6-4 combines with J gene TRBJ1-2, with a possible D match to TRBD1 (6 bases). Trimming stripped 0 bases from V and 8 bases from J, with 13 bases between. Germline values: CDR1 MRHNA, CDR2 SNTAGT. This CDR3 has 14 residues.

This clone was detected only a few times. The rearrangement joins TRBV6-4 to TRBJ1-4; 10 bases agree with TRBD1. The CDR3 loop spans 15 amino acids. The ends lost 6 bases at V and 5 bases at J; junction bases unmatched: 6. Germline assignment: CDR1 MRHNA and CDR2 SNTAGT. The CDR3 protein is CASSPRTGGNEKLFF. The CDR3, as DNA: TGTGCCAGCAGCCCCAGGACAGGGGGAAATGAAAAACTGTTTTTT.

This chain links TRBV6-1 with TRBJ2-7, with D possibly being TRBD1 (5 bases). Trimming pared 0 bases from V and 2 bases from J, leaving 11 bases between. The CDR3 length is 15 residues. CDR1 is MNHNS and CDR2 is SASEGT in the germline V gene. Here the CDR3 reads CASSEAGEGAYEQYF. The CDR3 DNA is TGTGCCAGCAGTGAAGCTGGGGAAGGGGCCTACGAGCAGTACTTC.